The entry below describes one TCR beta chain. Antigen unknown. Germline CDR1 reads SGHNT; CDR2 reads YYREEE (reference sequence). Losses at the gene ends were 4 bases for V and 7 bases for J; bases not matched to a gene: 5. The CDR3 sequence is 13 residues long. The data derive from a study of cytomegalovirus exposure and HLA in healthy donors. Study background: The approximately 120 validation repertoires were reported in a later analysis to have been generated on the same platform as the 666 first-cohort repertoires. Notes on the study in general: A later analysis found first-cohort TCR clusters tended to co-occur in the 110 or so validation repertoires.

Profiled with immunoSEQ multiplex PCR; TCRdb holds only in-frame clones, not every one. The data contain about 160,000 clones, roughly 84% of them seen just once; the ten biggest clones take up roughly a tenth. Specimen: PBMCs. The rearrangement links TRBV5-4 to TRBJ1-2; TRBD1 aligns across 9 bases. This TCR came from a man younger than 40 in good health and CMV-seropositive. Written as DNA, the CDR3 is TGTGCCAGCAGCCTACAGGGGGCCGCTGGCTACACCTTC. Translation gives CASSLQGAAGYTF. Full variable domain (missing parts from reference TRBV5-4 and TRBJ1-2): ETGVTQSPTHLIKTRGQQVTLRCSSQSGHNTVSWYQQALGQGPQFIFQYYREEENGRGNFPPRFSGLQFPNYSSELNVNALELDDSALYLCASSLQGAAGYTFGSGTRLTVV.